The 28 T cell receptor beta chains below come from one sample, sequenced in a study of cytomegalovirus exposure and HLA in healthy donors. Measured with immunoSEQ multiplex PCR; TCRdb has only the in-frame clones, and not every one. The sample includes over 120,000 clones, over 90% seen only once; the top ten take 1.5% to 2%. The sample comprised PBMCs. Receptor source: a man aged 18 to 30 in good health and CMV-seropositive.

This sequence joins TRBV6-1 and TRBJ2-3, with 9 bases fitting TRBD1. This CDR3 is 14 amino acids long. The junction had 10 bases not matched to a gene; V was cut back by 8 bases and J by 7 bases. Germline V lookup: CDR1 MNHNS, CDR2 SASEGT. CDR3 region: CASERTGGENTQYF. The CDR3 coding sequence is TGTGCCAGCGAACGCACAGGGGGCGAGAATACGCAGTATTTT.

The chain is built from TRBV15 and TRBJ1-6, with a tentative D call TRBD1 (6 bases). CDR1 and CDR2 (germline): LNHNV, YYDKDF (reference sequence). The CDR3 length is 15 residues. Trimming took 5 bases from V and 8 from J, leaving 16 bases between them. CDR3 nucleotides: TGTGCCACCAGCGAACAGGGTTCGGGTGATTCACCCCTCCACTTT. Translated, it gives CATSEQGSGDSPLHF.

The rearrangement joins TRBV27 to TRBJ1-1; D gene ambiguous. The germline gives CDR1 MNHEY, CDR2 SMNVEV (reference sequence). V lost 3 bases, J lost 5 bases, and 10 bases lay in between. The length of the CDR3 is 13 residues. CDR3 region: CASSFGEWTEAFF. The CDR3 region has the DNA TGTGCCAGCAGTTTCGGGGAGTGGACTGAAGCTTTCTTT.

The genes are TRBV5-6 and TRBJ2-1; 8 bases are shared with TRBD2. The CDR3 runs to 15 residues. With 4 bases clipped from V and 2 bases from J, the junction kept 5 bases outside the gene matches. Germline values: CDR1 SGHDT, CDR2 YYEEEE. The CDR3 DNA is TGTGCCAGCAGCAGGGGACTAGAAGCCTACAATGAGCAGTTCTTC. Translation: CASSRGLEAYNEQFF.

This clone occurred once. The V gene is TRBV7-9, the J gene TRBJ1-2; weak D call: TRBD1 (6 bases). Germline V gene sequence: CDR1 SEHNR, CDR2 FQNEAQ (reference sequence). The CDR3 runs to 16 residues. V was cut by 7 bases and J by 3 bases, with 21 bases left in between. The CDR3 here is CASTQRGGREDYGYTF. DNA for the CDR3: TGTGCCAGCACCCAAAGGGGGGGCAGGGAAGACTATGGCTACACCTTC.

V gene TRBV11-3 combines with J gene TRBJ2-7; unclear D gene. V was cut by 1 base and J by 3 bases, with 7 bases left in between. Germline CDR1 reads SGHNT; CDR2 reads YENEEA. The CDR3 runs to 13 residues. CDR3 sequence (DNA): TGTGCCAGCAGCTTAGGCGGTAGCTACGAGCAGTACTTC. Its protein product is CASSLGGSYEQYF.

The chain recombines TRBV2 with TRBJ2-5; 7 bases are shared with TRBD1. V lost 3 bases, J lost 1 base, and 5 bases stayed unmatched. CDR1 is SNHLY and CDR2 is FYNNEI in the germline V gene. The length of the CDR3 is 15 residues. This CDR3 is CASSDRGQTQETQYF. The CDR3 region has the DNA TGTGCCAGCAGTGATCGGGGACAGACCCAAGAGACCCAGTACTTC.

The chain is built from TRBV4-1 and TRBJ2-3; 13 nucleotides match TRBD2. V lost 0 bases, J lost 6 bases, and 3 bases stayed unmatched. Germline CDR1 reads MGHRA; CDR2 reads YSYEKL. The CDR3 covers 16 residues. CDR3 loop: CASSQEGLAGFDTQYF. The DNA for the CDR3 is TGCGCCAGCAGCCAAGAGGGACTAGCGGGGTTTGATACGCAGTATTTT.

J is TRBJ2-7 and V is TRBV28; D remains unclear. There are 12 residues in the CDR3. Germline loops: CDR1 MDHEN, CDR2 SYDVKM. V lost 7 bases, J lost 0 bases, and 7 bases lay in between. The CDR3 bases are TGTGCCAGCACGCGAAGCTCCTACGAGCAGTACTTC. This gives the protein CASTRSSYEQYF.

The chain combines TRBV18 with TRBJ1-2; tentatively, D is TRBD1 (6 bases). In germline, CDR1 is KGHSH, CDR2 LQKENI. Trimming left V 4 bases short and J 3 bases short, with 12 bases between. The CDR3 covers 14 residues. CDR3 coding DNA: TGTGCCAGCTCACTCTCGACAGGTCACTATGGCTACACCTTC. Translated, it gives CASSLSTGHYGYTF.

This clone appeared a single time. The V and J genes are TRBV10-2 and TRBJ2-2; 9 nucleotides line up with TRBD2. The germline V gene encodes CDR1 WSHSY and CDR2 SAAADI. This CDR3 spans 14 amino acids. J was trimmed by 8 bases and V by 2 bases; bases with no gene match: 3. CDR3: CASSEPSGKGELFF. The CDR3 DNA reads as TGCGCCAGCAGTGAGCCTAGCGGGAAAGGGGAGCTGTTTTTT.

The gene calls are TRBV9 and TRBJ2-3, with D possibly being TRBD1 (6 bases). Germline V gene data show CDR1 as SGDLS and CDR2 as YYNGEE. CDR3 length: 14 amino acids. V was trimmed by 0 bases and J by 3 bases, leaving 8 bases between them. The DNA of the CDR3 is TGTGCCAGCAGCGTAGAGAGGGGGACAGATACGCAGTATTTT. Translation: CASSVERGTDTQYF.

The chain is built from TRBV4-1 and TRBJ2-1; 8 nucleotides align to TRBD2. V trimming: 0 bases; J trimming: 3 bases; junction bases outside the gene matches: 4. Germline V CDR1 and CDR2: MGHRA, YSYEKL. The CDR3 totals 16 residues. The CDR3 sequence: CASSQDEREFYNEQFF. CDR3 nucleotide sequence: TGCGCCAGCAGCCAAGATGAGCGGGAGTTCTACAATGAGCAGTTCTTC.

The V and J genes are TRBV6-1 and TRBJ1-5; D may be TRBD1 (6 bases). Trimming removed 6 bases at V and 7 bases at J, with 19 bases between. The CDR3 has 15 residues. Germline V gives CDR1 MNHNS, CDR2 SASEGT. The DNA of the CDR3 is TGTGCCAGCAGGGGGGCAGGGACGGGTACGCAGCCCCAGCATTTT. It yields the protein CASRGAGTGTQPQHF.

To note about this clone: Other DNA sequences of this sample code for an identical CDR3. The chain employs TRBV9 and TRBJ2-5; TRBD2 matches at 10 bases. This CDR3 is 15 amino acids long. Germline-derived CDR1 and CDR2 are SGDLS and YYNGEE. V shed 0 bases, J shed 5 bases, and the junction held 4 bases outside the gene matches. CDR3 bases: TGTGCCAGCAGCGTAGGAGCGGGAGGGCCGGAGACCCAGTACTTC. Translating gives CASSVGAGGPETQYF.

The chain uses TRBV7-9 and TRBJ2-7, with 12 bases fitting TRBD2. The CDR3 is made up of 16 amino acids. CDR1 is SEHNR, CDR2 FQNEAQ, per germline (reference sequence). J gave up 6 bases and V 6 bases, and 12 bases lay outside the gene matches. The CDR3 coding sequence is TGTGCCAGCAGTTTCCCTCCCGGGACTAGCGGGTTCGAGCAGTACTTC. Residues: CASSFPPGTSGFEQYF.

The V and J genes are TRBV28 and TRBJ2-7, with D perhaps matching TRBD2 (7 bases). V was clipped by 4 bases and J by 2 bases, with 12 bases between them. The CDR3 length is 14 residues. Germline CDR1 MDHEN, CDR2 SYDVKM. CDR3 sequence (DNA): TGTGCCAGCAGTTCCGGGGGGCAGCCCTACGAGCAGTACTTC. Translated, it gives CASSSGGQPYEQYF.

CDR3: CASSERQGDSYEQYF. DNA of the CDR3: TGTGCCAGCAGTGAAAGGCAGGGGGATTCCTACGAGCAGTACTTC. The rearrangement joins TRBV6-1 to TRBJ2-7; TRBD1 aligns across 7 bases. V was clipped by 2 bases and J by 1 base; unmatched bases: 5. CDR1 is MNHNS and CDR2 is SASEGT in the germline V gene. This CDR3 is built from 15 residues.

The V call is TRBV6-5, the J call TRBJ2-7; TRBD1 aligns across 8 bases. With V trimmed by 0 bases and J by 7 bases, 8 bases remained unmatched. Germline-derived CDR1 and CDR2 are MNHEY and SVGAGI. CDR3 length: 15 residues. CDR3 sequence (DNA): TGTGCCAGCAGTTACTCGAATTACAGGGGGTTGGAGCAGTACTTC. This translates into CASSYSNYRGLEQYF.

J is TRBJ2-4 and V is TRBV7-7; 7 positions agree with TRBD1. This CDR3 is built from 16 residues. Germline V lookup: CDR1 SSHAT, CDR2 FNYEAQ (reference sequence). After removal of 8 bases from V and 8 bases from J, the junction contained 18 bases not matched to a gene. CDR3 sequence reads: CASFVTGVRWLDIQYF. For the CDR3, the DNA is TGTGCCAGCTTCGTCACAGGGGTAAGGTGGTTGGACATTCAGTACTTC.

The chain joins TRBV2 to TRBJ2-7; 8 bases line up with TRBD1. CDR3 length: 14 amino acids. The germline V gene encodes CDR1 SNHLY and CDR2 FYNNEI. The V segment lost 5 bases and the J segment 4 bases; nucleotides outside the gene matches: 7. CDR3 DNA sequence: TGTGCCAGCAGTTCGGCCAGGGGGCATTACGAGCAGTACTTC. Its protein product is CASSSARGHYEQYF.

In this sample, this clone turned up once. The gene calls are TRBV11-2 and TRBJ2-6; possibly TRBD2 for D (6 bases). Trimming removed 1 base at V and 0 bases at J, with 16 bases between. The CDR3 is made up of 19 amino acids. Germline loops: CDR1 SGHAT, CDR2 FQNNGV. CDR3 sequence (DNA): TGTGCCAGCAGCTTAGGGCAGCGGGCAATCAGCTCTGGGGCCAACGTCCTGACTTTC. Residues: CASSLGQRAISSGANVLTF.

The chain carries TRBV15 and TRBJ1-4; 9 positions agree with TRBD1. CDR1 is LNHNV and CDR2 is YYDKDF in the germline V gene (reference sequence). Losses at the gene ends were 5 bases for V and 0 bases for J; bases not matched to a gene: 10. This CDR3 region has 18 residues. CDR3 nucleotides: TGTGCCACCAGCCCCCGGGACAGGGATACCGCAACTAATGAAAAACTGTTTTTT. This gives the protein CATSPRDRDTATNEKLFF.

The rearrangement joins TRBV7-3 to TRBJ1-4, with D unclear. Trimming took off 3 bases at V and 0 bases at J, with 8 bases between the two ends. The CDR3 has 15 amino acids. Germline CDR1 is SGHTA and CDR2 is FQGTGA. Here the CDR3 DNA reads TGTGCCAGCAGCTTGCACCGCGCAACTAATGAAAAACTGTTTTTT. Protein: CASSLHRATNEKLFF.

V usage is TRBV4-1 and J usage is TRBJ2-4; no firm D call. The CDR3 length is 19 residues. The V gene lost 0 bases and the J gene lost 2 bases, with 20 bases spanning the gap. The germline V gene encodes CDR1 MGHRA and CDR2 YSYEKL. The CDR3 coding sequence is TGCGCCAGCAGCCAAGATGCAGGTACATTCGCAGATCCCAAAAACATTCAGTACTTC. This codes for CASSQDAGTFADPKNIQYF.

The V and J genes are TRBV7-3 and TRBJ2-2; tentatively, D is TRBD2 (6 bases). The germline V gene encodes CDR1 SGHTA and CDR2 FQGTGA. CDR3 size: 15 residues. V gave up 3 bases and J gave up 1 base, with 9 bases separating them. CDR3 nucleotide sequence: TGTGCCAGCAGCTTTAGCGGACAGAACACCGGGGAGCTGTTTTTT. Residues: CASSFSGQNTGELFF.

The V gene is TRBV29-1, the J gene TRBJ2-1; no clear D. CDR1 and CDR2 (germline): SQVTM, ANQGSEA. The V gene lost 8 bases and the J gene lost 3 bases, with 5 bases spanning the gap. This CDR3 region has 10 residues. The DNA of the CDR3 is TGCAGCTCTTACTACAATGAGCAGTTCTTC. Its translation is CSSYYNEQFF.

This sequence joins TRBV6-1 and TRBJ1-5; possible D gene TRBD1, 5 bases. The length of the CDR3 is 17 residues. From germline, CDR1 is MNHNS and CDR2 SASEGT. V lost 0 bases and J lost 0, with 12 bases in between. The CDR3 region has the DNA TGTGCCAGCAGTGAAGCACAAGACAGAGATAGCAATCAGCCCCAGCATTTT. This sequence encodes CASSEAQDRDSNQPQHF.